This TCR beta chain was sequenced during a study of CD8 T cells in ankylosing spondylitis. Study-wide results and caveats: With a CD8+ phenotype, disease-linked clones were relatively rare in peripheral blood. Prior work had noted some motif variants in reactive arthritis blood and synovial fluid.

The length of the CDR3 is 11 residues. Germline CDR1 and CDR2: SGHDN and FVKESK. Between the trimmed V and J ends, which lost 6 bases and 7 bases, there was a span of 7 bases. Making the TCR beta libraries involved quantitative 5'-RACE with molecular barcodes. TCRdb fed the 5' RACE reads into MiXCR, producing one record per CDR3 protein. The sample has about 24,000 distinct CDR3 sequences, less than 20% seen once; the top ten hold under 30%. This clonotype was seen a few times. The antigen remains undetermined. This receptor was obtained from a male donor with ankylosing spondylitis or in good health (not recorded which). The rearrangement joins TRBV14 to TRBJ2-1; no clear D. The sample taken for sequencing was blood. The DNA for the CDR3 is TGTGCCAGCAGTTCCGGTAATGAGCAGTTCTTC. It encodes CASSSGNEQFF.